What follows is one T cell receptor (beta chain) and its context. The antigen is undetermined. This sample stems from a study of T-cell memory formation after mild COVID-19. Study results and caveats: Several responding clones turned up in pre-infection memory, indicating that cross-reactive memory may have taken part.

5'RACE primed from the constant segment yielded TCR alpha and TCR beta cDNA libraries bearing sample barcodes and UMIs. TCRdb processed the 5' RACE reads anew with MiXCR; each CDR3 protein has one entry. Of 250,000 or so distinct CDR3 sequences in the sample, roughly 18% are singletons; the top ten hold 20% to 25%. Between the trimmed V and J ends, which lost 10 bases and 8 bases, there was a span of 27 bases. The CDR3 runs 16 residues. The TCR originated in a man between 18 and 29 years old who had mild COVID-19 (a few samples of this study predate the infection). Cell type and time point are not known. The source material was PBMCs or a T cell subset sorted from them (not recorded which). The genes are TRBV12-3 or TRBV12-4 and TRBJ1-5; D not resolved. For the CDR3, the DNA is TGTGCCATATCAACAGTCTGGGCGGTCGGGAGTAAGCCCCAGCATTTT. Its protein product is CAISTVWAVGSKPQHF.